The rows below give T cell receptor beta chains drawn from one sample of a study of T cell repertoires in aging, cancer and after chemotherapy. TCRdb itself ran the multiplex PCR reads through MiXCR, one entry per CDR3 protein. The sample has some 2,600 distinct CDR3 sequences, 54% seen once. Sequenced input: blood. These TCRs come from a human donor with a blood cancer. Both conserved end residues are trimmed from each CDR3.

V gene,J gene,CDR3 protein
TRBV6-6,TRBJ1-3,ASSSLRGNTIY
TRBV12-3/TRBV12-4,TRBJ2-1,ASSFIAGASSYNEQF
TRBV20-1,TRBJ1-3,SARAPWGSSGNTIY
TRBV12-3/TRBV12-4,TRBJ2-1,ASMTDNEQF
TRBV29-1,TRBJ2-5,SVETRTGRDQETQY
TRBV5-4,TRBJ2-5,ASSQDRGLGETQY
TRBV12-3/TRBV12-4,TRBJ2-7,ASSFRDRGYEQY
TRBV29-1,TRBJ2-7,SVATGGGNEQY
TRBV12-3/TRBV12-4,TRBJ2-5,ASSAQETQY
TRBV5-6,TRBJ1-4,ASSLAGSGASNEKLF
TRBV27,TRBJ1-1,ASSLTGGGSLGAEAF
TRBV19,TRBJ2-3,ASTPKAGSTDTQY